Below, 30 T cell receptor beta chains from the same sample are listed, as sequenced in a study of T-cell reconstitution after alpha-beta-depleted transplantation in children. The TCRbeta library was prepared with unique molecular identifiers. TCRdb reprocessed the PCR reads via MiXCR and lists one record per CDR3 protein. The table shows about 460,000 distinct CDR3 sequences, with roughly an eighth occurring only once. The sequencing used PBMCs, mostly from graft donor cells, collected 180 days after TCRalphabeta/CD19-depleted stem cell transplant. The source is a female patient aged 2-15 years who had a stem cell transplant for aplastic anemia, so the T cells may come from the graft donor.

This clonotype was detected a few times. The chain employs TRBV29-1 and TRBJ2-1; tentatively, D is TRBD1 (6 bases). This CDR3 region has 15 residues. In germline, CDR1 is SQVTM, CDR2 ANQGSEA. Trimming left V 0 bases short and J 9 bases short, with 18 bases between. The CDR3: CSVEDWQGSRGEQFF. The CDR3 nucleotides read TGCAGCGTTGAAGACTGGCAGGGGTCCAGGGGTGAGCAGTTCTTC.

This clonotype was recorded a few times. The genes are TRBV9 and TRBJ2-2; perhaps TRBD2 as D (6 bases). This CDR3 spans 16 amino acids. The V end was cut by 0 bases, the J end by 3 bases, with 12 bases between. Per the germline V gene, CDR1 is SGDLS and CDR2 is YYNGEE. The DNA of the CDR3 is TGTGCCAGCAGCGTAGTCGGCGGGACCTACACCGGGGAGCTGTTTTTT. Protein: CASSVVGGTYTGELFF.

The table lists this clonotype with many counts. In nucleotides, the CDR3 is TGTGCCAGCAGACAGGACGGTAACACTGAAGCTTTCTTT. This sequence encodes CASRQDGNTEAFF. V is TRBV6-1 and J is TRBJ1-1; possible D gene TRBD1, 5 bases. The germline V and J ends were trimmed by 6 bases and 2 bases, with 10 bases remaining between them. The germline gives CDR1 MNHNS, CDR2 SASEGT. This CDR3 has 13 amino acids.

J is TRBJ2-3 and V is TRBV25-1; D perhaps matches TRBD2 (6 bases). There are 17 residues in the CDR3. V was clipped by 6 bases and J by 6 bases, with 25 bases between them. The germline CDR1 and CDR2 sequences are MGHDK and SYGVNS. CDR3 region: CASSRFGVDQRGDTQYF. As DNA, the CDR3 is TGTGCCAGCAGCCGTTTCGGTGTGGATCAACGGGGGGATACGCAGTATTTT.

This clonotype showed up just a few times. This sequence joins TRBV9 and TRBJ1-5, with D uncertain. From germline, CDR1 is SGDLS and CDR2 YYNGEE. The CDR3 covers 15 residues. Trimming took 3 bases from V and 0 from J, leaving 10 bases between them. CDR3 coding DNA: TGTGCCAGCAGCGCAGGATCCAATAGCAATCAGCCCCAGCATTTT. Translated: CASSAGSNSNQPQHF.

The chain joins TRBV11-2 to TRBJ2-5, with D hard to call. The V end was cut by 4 bases, the J end by 0 bases, with 12 bases between. In germline, CDR1 is SGHAT, CDR2 FQNNGV. The CDR3 is 15 amino acids. The CDR3 loop is CASSSPGWYQETQYF. In nucleotides, the CDR3 is TGTGCCAGCAGCTCCCCCGGCTGGTACCAAGAGACCCAGTACTTC.

In its sample, this clonotype was seen many times. The gene calls are TRBV15 and TRBJ2-2; 8 nucleotides align to TRBD1. The germline CDR1 and CDR2 sequences are LNHNV and YYDKDF (reference sequence). The CDR3 loop spans 18 amino acids. V dropped 0 bases and J dropped 2; count of bases not matched to a gene: 8. In DNA form, the CDR3 reads TGTGCCACCAGCAGAGATCCCCGGACAGGGATTAACACCGGGGAGCTGTTTTTT. It specifies CATSRDPRTGINTGELFF.

This clonotype was found many times. The chain is built from TRBV12-3 or TRBV12-4 and TRBJ1-2, with D possibly TRBD1 on 5 matching bases. CDR3 length: 14 amino acids. V dropped 0 bases and J dropped 8 bases, with 13 bases sitting between them. The CDR3 here is CASSLASRVEGYTF. The CDR3 region has the DNA TGTGCCAGCAGTTTAGCGAGCAGGGTGGAGGGCTACACCTTC.

V and J are TRBV18 and TRBJ1-2; 8 bases map to TRBD1. The CDR3 has 16 amino acids. V gave up 5 bases and J gave up 4 bases; unmatched junction bases: 12. The germline gives CDR1 KGHSH, CDR2 LQKENI. CDR3 DNA: TGTGCCAGCTCAGTCGGACAGGGAATGCGGGTCTATGGCTACACCTTC. Amino acid sequence: CASSVGQGMRVYGYTF. The full variable domain, in which reference TRBV18 and TRBJ1-2 provide the parts outside the CDR3, is NAGVMQNPRHLVRRRGQEARLRCSPMKGHSHVYWYRQLPEEGLKFMVYLQKENIIDESGMPKERFSAEFPKEGPSILRIQQVVRGDSAAYFCASSVGQGMRVYGYTFGSGTRLTVV.

On this clonotype: Without the conserved terminal phenylalanine or tryptophan, this CDR3 likely stems from a read error. The chain joins TRBV10-3 to TRBJ1-1; no definite D call. The germline CDR1 and CDR2 sequences are ENHRY and SYGVKD. Trimming stripped 2 bases from V and 1 base from J, with 11 bases between. This CDR3 is built from 15 residues. DNA for the CDR3: TGTGCCATCAGTGAGCCGGGGATCGGGAACACTGAAGCTTTCTTA. Its protein is CAISEPGIGNTEAFL.

This clonotype has just a few counts. The rearrangement links TRBV7-9 to TRBJ2-7; 7 bases agree with TRBD1. The CDR3 extends over 14 amino acids. Germline V CDR1 and CDR2: SEHNR, FQNEAQ (reference sequence). V gave up 1 base and J gave up 6 bases; unmatched junction bases: 6. In DNA form, the CDR3 reads TGTGCCAGCAGCTTAGACAGGGACAGTCGCGAGCAGTACTTC. The encoded protein is CASSLDRDSREQYF.

In this sample, this clonotype turned up a few times. The chain has TRBV6-6 and TRBJ1-1, with D hard to call. The V end lost 7 bases, the J end lost 7 bases, and 10 bases lay between the germline ends. CDR1 and CDR2 from the germline V gene are MNHNY and SVGAGI (reference sequence). The CDR3 is 11 residues long. DNA of the CDR3: TGTGCCAGCACCCTATTCGGTGAAGCTTTCTTT. Its translation: CASTLFGEAFF.

This clonotype occurred a few times. This rearrangement joins TRBV12-5 to TRBJ2-1; 8 bases agree with TRBD2. CDR1 and CDR2 from the germline V gene are LGHNT and FRNRAP. J gave up 0 bases and V 3 bases, and 1 base lay outside the gene matches. This CDR3 region has 15 residues. CDR3 in DNA: TGTGCTAGTGGTTTACTAGCGGTCTCCTACAATGAGCAGTTCTTC. It codes for CASGLLAVSYNEQFF. Together with reference TRBV12-5 and TRBJ2-1, the CDR3 gives the full variable domain: DARVTQTPRHKVTEMGQEVTMRCQPILGHNTVFWYRQTMMQGLELLAYFRNRAPLDDSGMPKDRFSAEMPDATLATLKIQPSEPRDSAVYFCASGLLAVSYNEQFFGPGTRLTVL.

This clonotype showed up just a few times. V usage is TRBV11-3 and J usage is TRBJ2-1, with 8 bases fitting TRBD2. The CDR3 is made up of 16 amino acids. Trimming took 4 bases from V and 0 from J; bases not matched to a gene: 5. From germline, CDR1 is SGHNT and CDR2 YENEEA. CDR3 in amino acids: CASSSNGLASYNEQFF. DNA for the CDR3: TGTGCCAGCAGCTCAAACGGACTAGCCTCCTACAATGAGCAGTTCTTC.

This clonotype was observed a handful of times. The chain carries TRBV20-1 and TRBJ2-5, with TRBD2 matching 7 bases. The ends lost 0 bases at V and 4 bases at J; junction bases unmatched: 20. From germline, CDR1 is DFQATT and CDR2 SNEGSKA (reference sequence). The CDR3 loop spans 19 amino acids. Here the CDR3 DNA reads TGCAGTGCTAGAGATTATAAGGCGGGAGTGCACCCATCGATAGAGACCCAGTACTTC. Protein sequence: CSARDYKAGVHPSIETQYF.

The table lists this clonotype with a few counts. The rearrangement uses TRBV3-1 and TRBJ2-7; a weak D match, TRBD2 (5 bases). The CDR3 covers 15 residues. Germline V gives CDR1 LGHDT, CDR2 YNNKEL (reference sequence). V was trimmed by 1 base and J by 3 bases, leaving 13 bases between them. In DNA form, the CDR3 reads TGTGCCAGCAGCCAAGCCGCAGCGGCCTACTACGAGCAGTACTTC. It is translated as CASSQAAAAYYEQYF.

This clonotype showed up just a few times. The chain combines TRBV7-2 with TRBJ2-1; no reliable D call. V was cut by 0 bases and J by 10 bases, with 19 bases left in between. The germline gives CDR1 SGHTA, CDR2 FQGNSA. The CDR3 has 16 residues. This chain's CDR3 is CASSLALVPEWWEQFF. DNA of the CDR3: TGTGCCAGCAGCTTAGCTTTGGTCCCGGAGTGGTGGGAGCAGTTCTTC.

V usage is TRBV4-3 and J usage is TRBJ2-1, with 7 bases matching TRBD2. The ends lost 0 bases at V and 5 bases at J; junction bases unmatched: 13. The CDR3 runs 18 residues. The germline V gene has CDR1 LGHNA and CDR2 YSLEER. The CDR3 loop reads CASSQDGIREVSNNEQFF. DNA of the CDR3: TGCGCCAGCAGCCAAGATGGAATACGGGAGGTTTCCAACAATGAGCAGTTCTTC.

The table lists this clonotype with a few counts. The genes are TRBV24-1 and TRBJ2-1, with TRBD1 matching over 9 bases. Looked up from germline, CDR1 is KGHDR and CDR2 is SFDVKD. V lost 3 bases and J lost 4; bases outside the gene matches: 18. This CDR3 has 20 amino acids. The CDR3 spells CATSDPNTGGLAGVYNEQFF. The CDR3 DNA sequence: TGTGCCACCAGTGATCCTAACACAGGGGGCTTGGCGGGCGTATACAATGAGCAGTTCTTC.

This clonotype has more than one count but fewer than ten. The rearrangement joins TRBV28 to TRBJ2-3; D might be TRBD2 (6 bases). Trimming left V 4 bases short and J 1 base short, with 15 bases between. Germline V gene data show CDR1 as MDHEN and CDR2 as SYDVKM. The CDR3 has 16 residues. As DNA, the CDR3 is TGTGCCAGCAGTTCCGGGGGTCACGGGGGCACAGATACGCAGTATTTT. It is translated as CASSSGGHGGTDTQYF.

The rearrangement joins TRBV3-1 to TRBJ2-5; no clear D. Trimming took 1 base from V and 3 from J, leaving 18 bases between them. Germline V CDR1 and CDR2: LGHDT, YNNKEL (reference sequence). CDR3 size: 17 residues. The CDR3 reads CASSQGPALQKKETQYF. The CDR3 coding sequence is TGTGCCAGCAGCCAAGGTCCAGCACTACAGAAAAAAGAGACCCAGTACTTC.

This clonotype was counted a few times. This chain connects TRBV28 to TRBJ2-1; 8 nucleotides line up with TRBD1. The CDR3 has 14 residues. Germline V lookup: CDR1 MDHEN, CDR2 SYDVKM. With V trimmed by 6 bases and J by 8 bases, 9 bases remained unmatched. The DNA of the CDR3 is TGTGCCAGCAGCCTCGACAGGGGTAAGGATGAGCAGTTCTTC. Protein: CASSLDRGKDEQFF.

This clonotype was seen more than once but under ten times. The chain has TRBV5-1 and TRBJ2-7, with D possibly matching TRBD2 (6 bases). The CDR3 spans 16 residues. Trimming shortened V by 4 bases and J by 4 bases, and 21 bases separated the two germline ends. The germline V gene encodes CDR1 SGHRS and CDR2 YFSETQ. CDR3 DNA sequence: TGCGCCAGCAGCGTAACCGGGACTTCAATGGCTTACGAGCAGTACGTC. Amino acid sequence: CASSVTGTSMAYEQYV.

The chain employs TRBV29-1 and TRBJ1-5; no reliable D call. The CDR3 length is 13 residues. Germline CDR1 SQVTM, CDR2 ANQGSEA. V lost 4 bases, J lost 2 bases, and 9 bases lay in between. The chain's CDR3 is CSVGYTRNQPQHF. CDR3 DNA sequence: TGCAGCGTTGGTTATACCCGCAATCAGCCCCAGCATTTT.

The table lists this clonotype with a few counts. The chain couples TRBV7-2 to TRBJ2-5, with 12 bases lining up with TRBD2. This CDR3 is 15 amino acids long. With V trimmed by 2 bases and J by 3 bases, 1 base remained unmatched. Germline V lookup: CDR1 SGHTA, CDR2 FQGNSA. Written as DNA, the CDR3 is TGTGCCAGCAGCTTACGACTAGCGGGAGAAGAGACCCAGTACTTC. Translating it yields CASSLRLAGEETQYF.

This chain connects TRBV6-2 or TRBV6-3 to TRBJ1-2; 7 positions match TRBD1. The CDR3 has 14 residues. In germline, CDR1 is MNHEY, CDR2 SVGEGT. J lost 2 bases, V lost 7 bases, and 7 bases had no gene match. CDR3 amino acids: CASNRQGANYGYTF. CDR3 sequence (DNA): TGTGCCAGCAATCGACAGGGCGCGAACTATGGCTACACCTTC.

This clonotype has just a few counts. CDR3 nucleotides: TGCAGCGTCCGTACTAGCGGGGGCTCCTACGAGCAGTACTTC. Amino acids: CSVRTSGGSYEQYF. This sequence joins TRBV29-1 and TRBJ2-7; 11 bases match TRBD2. CDR1 is SQVTM, CDR2 ANQGSEA, per germline. V was pared by 6 bases and J by 0 bases, with 4 bases of the junction left unmatched. The CDR3 contains 14 residues.

The gene calls are TRBV4-3 and TRBJ2-7; the D gene is possibly TRBD2 (5 bases). The germline gives CDR1 LGHNA, CDR2 YSLEER. V lost 0 bases to trimming and J lost 2 bases, with 20 bases between them. This CDR3 spans 18 amino acids. CDR3 region: CASSQDPRDYAGAYEQYF. The CDR3, as DNA: TGCGCCAGCAGCCAAGATCCCCGAGACTACGCCGGGGCCTACGAGCAGTACTTC.

In its sample, this clonotype was seen many times. The chain combines TRBV5-1 with TRBJ2-7; D is possibly TRBD1 or TRBD2 (5 bases each). In germline, CDR1 is SGHRS, CDR2 YFSETQ. V shed 1 base and J shed 2 bases, with 19 bases lying between them. The CDR3 totals 17 residues. The CDR3 sequence: CASSLYGRPGRTYEQYF. The CDR3 bases are TGCGCCAGCAGCTTGTACGGACGCCCAGGGAGAACCTACGAGCAGTACTTC.

The chain joins TRBV10-3 to TRBJ2-1; 10 bases line up with TRBD1. Germline CDR1 is ENHRY and CDR2 is SYGVKD. The V gene end was trimmed by 8 bases and the J gene end by 8 bases; junction bases not matched to a gene: 12. The CDR3 covers 15 residues. The CDR3 region has the DNA TGTGCCATCGCCCAGGGGGGACAGGGGATCTATGAGCAGTTCTTC. Its protein product is CAIAQGGQGIYEQFF.